One and the same sample provided the 21 T cell receptor beta chains below, sequenced in a study of cytomegalovirus exposure and HLA in healthy donors. The PCR used 60 Vbeta and 13 Jbeta primers. Generated by immunoSEQ multiplex PCR, the TCRdb table keeps only in-frame clones and is missing some. The sample records about 120,000 clones, 60% to 80% being singletons. The specimen sequenced was PBMCs. Source of these receptors: a middle-aged man in good health and CMV-seropositive.

The chain has TRBV27 and TRBJ1-6; tentatively, D is TRBD1 (5 bases). Germline values: CDR1 MNHEY, CDR2 SMNVEV (reference sequence). The CDR3 consists of 14 residues. V gave up 7 bases and J gave up 5 bases, with 12 bases separating them. Here the CDR3 reads CASKVWGDNSPLHF. As DNA, the CDR3 is TGTGCCAGCAAGGTGTGGGGGGATAATTCACCCCTCCACTTT.

The chain couples TRBV6-6 to TRBJ2-7, with 7 bases matching TRBD2. V lost 6 bases and J lost 6; bases outside the gene matches: 8. Germline assignment: CDR1 MNHNY and CDR2 SVGAGI (reference sequence). The CDR3 has 13 amino acids. CDR3 residues: CASSDTGGTEQYF. CDR3 nucleotides: TGTGCCAGCAGCGACACCGGGGGGACCGAGCAGTACTTC.

J is TRBJ1-3 and V is TRBV2; D unclear. V gave up 4 bases and J gave up 2 bases, with 6 bases separating them. The CDR3 sequence is 13 residues long. From germline, CDR1 is SNHLY and CDR2 FYNNEI. For the CDR3, the DNA is TGTGCCAGCAGTGCCGGGGCTGGAAACACCATATATTTT. This encodes CASSAGAGNTIYF.

This clone was observed a single time. The chain recombines TRBV4-2 with TRBJ1-1; 8 bases line up with TRBD1. J lost 1 base, V lost 6 bases, and 10 bases had no gene match. Germline CDR1 reads LGHNA; CDR2 reads YNFKEQ. The CDR3 contains 16 residues. The CDR3 DNA reads as TGTGCCAGCAGTCTGAGGCAGGGGGCACCGAACACTGAAGCTTTCTTT. Its protein is CASSLRQGAPNTEAFF.

V gene TRBV27 combines with J gene TRBJ1-1; no definite D call. Germline CDR1 MNHEY, CDR2 SMNVEV (reference sequence). V lost 2 bases and J 1 base, leaving 8 bases between the germline ends. This CDR3 is built from 14 residues. CDR3 residues: CASSLRVGNTEAFF. Written as DNA, the CDR3 is TGTGCCAGCAGTTTACGGGTGGGGAACACTGAAGCTTTCTTT.

The chain couples TRBV6-1 to TRBJ2-4, with 10 bases fitting TRBD2. The germline CDR1 and CDR2 sequences are MNHNS and SASEGT. Unmatched junction bases numbered 14, after V lost 3 bases and J lost 6 bases. The CDR3 is 18 residues long. The CDR3 coding sequence is TGTGCCAGCAGTGACCGCTCGGGAGGAGCGGGGGGGTTAAACATTCAGTACTTC. As protein: CASSDRSGGAGGLNIQYF.

This clone was seen only once. The chain couples TRBV4-1 to TRBJ2-2, with D possibly being TRBD2 (6 bases). CDR1 is MGHRA, CDR2 YSYEKL, per germline. V gave up 4 bases and J gave up 4 bases, with 10 bases separating them. CDR3 length: 14 amino acids. The CDR3: CASSPRRATGELFF. CDR3 DNA sequence: TGCGCCAGCAGCCCACGGAGGGCCACCGGGGAGCTGTTTTTT.

This clone showed up just a few times. This chain connects TRBV25-1 to TRBJ1-5; possibly TRBD1 for D (5 bases). CDR1 is MGHDK and CDR2 is SYGVNS in the germline V gene. The CDR3 spans 12 residues. Trimming removed 5 bases at V and 7 bases at J, with 9 bases between. The DNA of the CDR3 is TGTGCCAGCAGTTTCCCAGGGCAGCCCCAGCATTTT. Protein product: CASSFPGQPQHF.

The chain carries TRBV4-3 and TRBJ1-2; maybe TRBD1 (5 bases). V was pared by 0 bases and J by 14 bases, with 16 bases between. CDR1 and CDR2 (germline): LGHNA, YSLEER. The CDR3 sequence is 13 residues long. CDR3 loop: CASSQDPRGLVTF. CDR3 DNA sequence: TGCGCCAGCAGCCAAGATCCTCGGGGACTGGTAACCTTC.

This chain uses TRBV7-6 with TRBJ2-1; TRBD2 aligns across 14 bases. J lost 1 base, V lost 5 bases, and 7 bases had no gene match. From germline, CDR1 is SGHVS and CDR2 FNYEAQ. The CDR3 has 18 residues. CDR3 sequence reads: CASSPGTSGSPSYNEQFF. CDR3 bases: TGTGCCAGCAGCCCGGGGACTAGCGGGAGCCCATCCTACAATGAGCAGTTCTTC. Full variable domain (rest looked up from reference TRBV7-6 and TRBJ2-1): GAGVSQSPRYKVTKRGQDVALRCDPISGHVSLYWYRQALGQGPEFLTYFNYEAQQDKSGLPNDRFSAERPEGSISTLTIQRTEQRDSAMYRCASSPGTSGSPSYNEQFFGPGTRLTVL.

This clone was found a few times. V gene TRBV7-6 combines with J gene TRBJ1-5; D is perhaps TRBD1 (5 bases). This CDR3 is 15 amino acids long. The V gene lost 6 bases and the J gene lost 1 base, with 13 bases spanning the gap. In germline, CDR1 is SGHVS, CDR2 FNYEAQ. CDR3 sequence reads: CASSLSPGSNQPQHF. In DNA form, the CDR3 reads TGTGCCAGCAGTCTCAGCCCAGGGAGCAATCAGCCCCAGCATTTT. The whole variable domain, remainder taken from reference TRBV7-6 and TRBJ1-5, is GAGVSQSPRYKVTKRGQDVALRCDPISGHVSLYWYRQALGQGPEFLTYFNYEAQQDKSGLPNDRFSAERPEGSISTLTIQRTEQRDSAMYRCASSLSPGSNQPQHFGDGTRLSIL.

The J gene is TRBJ2-6, the V gene TRBV19; weak D call: TRBD1 (6 bases). The V gene's germline CDR1 is LNHDA and CDR2 SQIVND (reference sequence). CDR3 length: 16 residues. Trimming took off 6 bases at V and 0 bases at J, with 12 bases between the two ends. The CDR3 loop reads CASSLKGGSGANVLTF. The CDR3, as DNA: TGTGCCAGTAGCCTAAAAGGGGGCTCTGGGGCCAACGTCCTGACTTTC.

This clone was counted between two and nine times. V is TRBV4-2 and J is TRBJ2-2; 10 bases agree with TRBD2. CDR1 and CDR2 from the germline V gene are LGHNA and YNFKEQ. The CDR3 sequence is 16 residues long. Trimming at V came to 1 base and at J to 8 bases, leaving 7 bases not matched to a gene. CDR3 amino acids: CASSQVELAGTGELFF. The CDR3 region has the DNA TGTGCCAGCAGCCAAGTGGAACTAGCGGGGACTGGGGAGCTGTTTTTT.

In this sample, this clone turned up once. The chain links TRBV9 to TRBJ1-2; TRBD1 might be the D (5 bases). Deletions cut 4 bases from V and 4 bases from J, with 17 bases between. The germline gives CDR1 SGDLS, CDR2 YYNGEE. The CDR3 totals 15 residues. The CDR3: CASSSQQVTLYGYTF. CDR3 in DNA: TGTGCCAGCAGCTCACAACAGGTTACCCTCTATGGCTACACCTTC. Full variable domain (outside the CDR3, taken from reference TRBV9 and TRBJ1-2): DSGVTQTPKHLITATGQRVTLRCSPRSGDLSVYWYQQSLDQGLQFLIQYYNGEERAKGNILERFSAQQFPDLHSELNLSSLELGDSALYFCASSSQQVTLYGYTFGSGTRLTVV.

The chain carries TRBV2 and TRBJ2-3, with a tentative D call TRBD1 (6 bases). The CDR3 runs to 14 residues. V lost 5 bases to trimming and J lost 2 bases, with 11 bases between them. Germline CDR1 SNHLY, CDR2 FYNNEI. CDR3 DNA sequence: TGTGCCAGCAGTATGGACAGCCCCACAGATACGCAGTATTTT. Encoded protein: CASSMDSPTDTQYF.

This clone has just a few counts. The sample has other DNA sequences that encode this CDR3 too. The chain combines TRBV5-1 with TRBJ2-1; 14 bases align to TRBD2. The germline gives CDR1 SGHRS, CDR2 YFSETQ. The CDR3 has 16 amino acids. V dropped 4 bases and J dropped 12; count of bases not matched to a gene: 12. DNA of the CDR3: TGCGCCAGCAGCCCCGAAGGGGGGACTAGCGGGAGTGGGCAGTTCTTC. Protein product: CASSPEGGTSGSGQFF.

The V call is TRBV28, the J call TRBJ1-5, with TRBD1 matching 7 bases. V lost 4 bases to trimming and J lost 3 bases; unmatched junction nucleotides: 6. Germline V gives CDR1 MDHEN, CDR2 SYDVKM. The CDR3 contains 15 residues. This chain's CDR3 is CASSSRQGINQPQHF. The CDR3 coding sequence is TGTGCCAGCAGTTCCCGACAGGGCATCAATCAGCCCCAGCATTTT. The full variable domain, its missing parts supplied by reference TRBV28 and TRBJ1-5, is DVKVTQSSRYLVKRTGEKVFLECVQDMDHENMFWYRQDPGLGLRLIYFSYDVKMKEKGDIPEGYSVSREKKERFSLILESASTNQTSMYLCASSSRQGINQPQHFGDGTRLSIL.

The rearrangement joins TRBV30 to TRBJ1-6; TRBD1 aligns across 9 bases. V trimming: 2 bases; J trimming: 15 bases; junction bases outside the gene matches: 8. The CDR3 contains 13 residues. Germline V lookup: CDR1 GTSNPN, CDR2 SVGIG (reference sequence). The CDR3 region has the DNA TGTGCCTGGAGTACTGCCGCGGGACAGGGCCTCCACTTT. It translates to CAWSTAAGQGLHF.

The genes are TRBV2 and TRBJ2-3; the D is unclear. From germline, CDR1 is SNHLY and CDR2 FYNNEI. This CDR3 comprises 12 residues. Trimming stripped 3 bases from V and 2 bases from J, with 3 bases between. The CDR3 loop reads CASSDSTDTQYF. CDR3 DNA: TGTGCCAGCAGTGACTCCACAGATACGCAGTATTTT. The full variable domain, rest sourced from reference TRBV2 and TRBJ2-3, is EPEVTQTPSHQVTQMGQEVILRCVPISNHLYFYWYRQILGQKVEFLVSFYNNEISEKSEIFDDQFSVERPDGSNFTLKIRSTKLEDSAMYFCASSDSTDTQYFGPGTRLTVL.

The chain employs TRBV6-4 and TRBJ2-1, with 15 positions matching TRBD2. CDR3 length: 15 residues. Losses at the gene ends were 6 bases for V and 9 bases for J; bases not matched to a gene: 6. Germline V CDR1 and CDR2: MRHNA, SNTAGT. CDR3: CASSRTSGRAAEQFF. CDR3 DNA: TGTGCCAGCAGCCGGACTAGCGGGAGGGCTGCTGAGCAGTTCTTC.

This chain uses TRBV5-1 with TRBJ1-1; TRBD1 matches 7 bases. The germline CDR1 and CDR2 sequences are SGHRS and YFSETQ. The J segment lost 4 bases and the V segment lost 4 bases, leaving 13 bases of the junction unmatched. CDR3 length: 16 residues. DNA for the CDR3: TGCGCCAGCAGCCCGGGACAGTCTTTTTGGGGCACTGAAGCTTTCTTT. It yields the protein CASSPGQSFWGTEAFF.